The sequence of this T cell receptor (beta chain) was determined in a study of shared clonotypes between healthy human individuals (TCRdb year 2020). General notes on the study: Two women and a few men aged 18 to 49 years were included in the cohort. Blood TCR repertoires of a handful of healthy adults were deeply sequenced to estimate repertoire size and the extent of clonotype sharing between individuals. For each donor, CD4 naive and CD4 memory were each run on three plates, CD8 naive on two plates, and CD8 memory on one plate. Libraries were prepared and TCR repertoires were sequenced by different laboratories using diverse techniques, in order to increase sequencing depth and limit assay-specific biases. Per donor, leukapheresis produced somewhere between about 0.94 and 10 billion PBMCs.

The CDR3 runs 12 residues from the cysteine to the phenylalanine. The kept DNA is CDR3 alone, 36 bases in frame from the first base. The junction shows trimming of 2 bases on V and 6 bases on J, plus 7 bases between the germline ends. Based on the germline V gene, the CDR1 and CDR2 sequences are SGHVS and FQNEAQ. In the case of this clone: Its antigen is unknown. Base qualities are not recorded, but no much larger clone differs from it by a single base. At the DNA level, this CDR3 is encoded by other sequences in the same sample as well.

The donors were healthy, HIV-negative adults who had no recently reported acute infections or vaccinations. Only Caucasian adults living in Nashville, Tennessee, USA were represented among the donors. CD4+ T cells were enriched by magnetic negative selection; naive cells were then positively selected on CD45RA, and the negative fraction formed the memory subset. After blood collection by leukapheresis, PBMCs were isolated using Ficoll-Histopaque density gradient centrifugation and then cryopreserved in the vapor phase of liquid nitrogen. Analytical flow cytometry was used to check the purity and quantity of each magnetically sorted T cell population. Genomic DNA was isolated from every sorted fraction and measured by UV absorbance on a Nanodrop 2000c. TCR CDR3 regions were amplified from genomic DNA by multiplex PCR using the deep immunoSEQ assay. Genomic DNA extracted from each cell subset was distributed evenly over all wells of several immunoSEQ 96-well plates, and each plate served as one replicate. Each replicate PCR for sorted subsets received around 210 ng genomic DNA, equal to around 32,000 T cell genomes. Purified libraries were quantified with a Qubit 3.0 fluorometer, sized on a Bioanalyzer 2100, and re-quantified with the KAPA Library Quantification kit. Every immunoSEQ 96-well plate was sequenced on a separate single-read 150-cycle Illumina NextSeq 550 flow cell. On the study's bioinformatics: The immunoSEQ output contained only junctional sequences without quality scores, so filtering could not match that applied to full-length reads. To assign V/J genes and CDR3, sequences were annotated against IMGT germline references using PyIR, a Python wrapper for IgBLAST v1.9. Reads were filtered out if the reads had weak V/J assignments (E-value above 1e-6), no CDR3, stop codons, out-of-frame junctions, or ambiguous translated residues. A V3J clonotype was defined by an identical inferred V gene, J gene, and CDR3 amino acid sequence. Percentage overlap between repertoires was computed as shared unique clonotypes divided by the size of the smaller repertoire. RTK rarefaction, the Chao1 estimator, and Recon v2.1 estimates of unobserved clonotypes were used to assess repertoire richness. Generation probabilities were computed with OLGA for all TCRbeta clonotypes obtained by the gDNA method from a few donors. TCRdb took this table from immuneACCESS and kept in-frame rearrangements with V and J called. Such tables lack part of the clones; where checked against another copy, unresolved V genes explain under half of the gap, and the rest is unexplained. D and trimming come from the DNA, and the V and J calls and clone size come from that table. The sample profile shows 2 million to 2.5 million clones; 90% to 97% of them were found once. Of the sample, 0.13% is held by the ten largest clones.

Paper-wide results and their limitations: Naive subsets generally had larger estimated clonotype richness than memory subsets. Sharing across four donors was observed for about 5% of naive CD4, 3% to 4% of naive CD8, 2% to 2.5% of memory CD4, and 0.4% of memory CD8 clonotypes. Sampling was limited to blood, and TCR repertoires in tissue likely differ from TCR repertoires in blood. Pairwise subsampling indicated that sequencing depth was expected to affect the degree of clonotype sharing among donors. Even with the large sequencing depth, rarefaction of the sorted-subset datasets indicated that sequencing was incomplete. Higher generation probabilities were observed for clonotypes shared by all four sorted-subset donors than for non-shared clonotypes. The small number of donors limited the genetic and exposure-history diversity represented.

The rearranged segments are TRBV7-8 and TRBJ1-2; TRBD1 might be the D gene, on 5 matching bases. Sequenced input: naive CD4+ T cells sorted from blood. The cell subset or site label, read with the paper, signifies: CD45RA+ positively selected. The receptor's source is a man aged 18 to 30 in good health. The CDR3 is CASSLKGDGYTF. The nucleotides are TGTGCCAGCAGCTTAAAAGGGGATGGCTACACCTTC.